The next 23 T cell receptor beta chains were all read from a single sample in a study of blood T cell repertoires in COVID-19. The protocol was immunoSEQ multiplex PCR, while the TCRdb copy is restricted to in-frame clones and leaves out a portion. The table records around 280,000 clones, 87% of them present only once. The material sequenced was PBMCs or T cells enriched from blood (not recorded which). Receptors were obtained from a woman aged 35 to 49 who had recovered from COVID-19.

The CDR3 protein is CASSSRHSYNSPLHF. The CDR3 DNA is TGTGCCAGCAGCTCTCGACACTCCTATAATTCACCCCTCCACTTT. The J gene is TRBJ1-6, the V gene TRBV3-1 (or the pseudogene TRBV3-2); D not certain. V was trimmed by 5 bases and J by 0 bases, leaving 8 bases between them. This CDR3 has 15 residues. Germline V lookup: CDR1 LGHDT, CDR2 YNNKEL (reference sequence).

The rearrangement joins TRBV4-2 to TRBJ1-4; 10 nucleotides line up with TRBD1. The CDR3 runs 15 residues. Looked up from germline, CDR1 is LGHNA and CDR2 is YNFKEQ. The ends lost 0 bases at V and 10 bases at J; junction bases unmatched: 5. The CDR3 region has the DNA TGTGCCAGCAGCCAAGAGGGGGACAGGGGCGGAAAACTGTTTTTT. Its protein product is CASSQEGDRGGKLFF.

The chain uses TRBV3-1 (or the pseudogene TRBV3-2) and TRBJ1-2, with D hard to call. The CDR3 has 12 amino acids. Germline V gene sequence: CDR1 LGHDT, CDR2 YNNKEL (reference sequence). The V end lost 6 bases, the J end lost 3 bases, and 8 bases lay between the germline ends. The chain's CDR3 is CASSLEDYGYTF. CDR3 DNA sequence: TGTGCCAGCAGTCTCGAGGACTATGGCTACACCTTC.

The chain employs TRBV5-3 and TRBJ2-1; the match to TRBD1 covers 7 bases. TRBV5-3 is designated an ORF whose function remains uncertain. The CDR3 is 16 residues long. Losses at the gene ends were 5 bases for V and 2 bases for J; bases not matched to a gene: 10. The CDR3 coding sequence is TGTGCCAGAAGACTGAGAATGGACAGGACCTACAATGAGCAGTTCTTC. Its translation: CARRLRMDRTYNEQFF.

The chain links TRBV5-1 to TRBJ2-7, with 7 bases matching TRBD2. CDR1 is SGHRS, CDR2 YFSETQ, per germline. With V trimmed by 0 bases and J by 1 base, 4 bases remained unmatched. The CDR3 is made up of 15 amino acids. The CDR3 nucleotides read TGCGCCAGCAGCTTGGTGGGAGGGCAGTCCTACGAGCAGTACTTC. Translation: CASSLVGGQSYEQYF.

V is TRBV7-3 and J is TRBJ2-1; 8 bases align to TRBD2. This CDR3 has 17 amino acids. The trim removed 5 bases at V and 9 bases at J, leaving 18 bases unmatched. Per the germline V gene, CDR1 is SGHTA and CDR2 is FQGTGA. The CDR3 nucleotides are TGTGCCAGCAGCCCCAAAGGATGGGCTAGCGGGCCGGGTGAGCAGTTCTTC. Translated, it gives CASSPKGWASGPGEQFF.

This clone was observed a handful of times. The chain links TRBV28 to TRBJ1-2; D is perhaps TRBD1 (5 bases). Germline CDR1 is MDHEN and CDR2 is SYDVKM. The CDR3 has 13 residues. Trimming stripped 5 bases from V and 2 bases from J, with 9 bases between. CDR3 bases: TGTGCCAGCAGTCTAGGGGCCAACTATGGCTACACCTTC. Translated: CASSLGANYGYTF.

A remark on this clone: A much larger clone is a single base away; this may be a read error. The chain is built from TRBV5-1 and TRBJ2-3, with TRBD2 matching over 11 bases. The germline V gene encodes CDR1 SGHRS and CDR2 YFSETQ. V shed 1 base, J shed 4 bases, and the junction held 5 bases outside the gene matches. CDR3 size: 16 residues. As DNA, the CDR3 is TGCGCCAGCAGCTTGAGGCTAGCGGGAGGATCAGATACGCAGTATTTT. This encodes CASSLRLAGGSDTQYF.

V and J are TRBV5-1 and TRBJ2-1, with 8 bases that match TRBD2. After removal of 0 bases from V and 5 bases from J, the junction contained 4 bases not matched to a gene. The CDR3 spans 15 residues. Per the germline V gene, CDR1 is SGHRS and CDR2 is YFSETQ. The CDR3 bases are TGCGCCAGCAGCTTGGCAAGCGGGAGCAACAATGAGCAGTTCTTC. Translating gives CASSLASGSNNEQFF.

The chain joins TRBV24-1 to TRBJ1-1; possibly TRBD1 for D (6 bases). CDR1 and CDR2 from the germline V gene are KGHDR and SFDVKD. The CDR3 runs 13 residues. V dropped 3 bases and J dropped 8 bases, with 12 bases sitting between them. In DNA form, the CDR3 reads TGTGCCACCAGTGATGTGCAAACAGGGGAAGCTTTCTTT. Encoded protein: CATSDVQTGEAFF.

The J gene is TRBJ1-6, the V gene TRBV7-9; D not resolved. V lost 4 bases, J lost 0 bases, and 7 bases lay in between. The CDR3 spans 15 residues. CDR1 is SEHNR, CDR2 FQNEAQ, per germline (reference sequence). DNA of the CDR3: TGTGCCAGCAGCTCGATCAGCTCCTATAATTCACCCCTCCACTTT. Translation gives CASSSISSYNSPLHF.

This clone was counted once. The CDR3 region is CASSQGSSNQPQHF. DNA of the CDR3: TGTGCCAGCAGCCAGGGCAGTAGCAATCAGCCCCAGCATTTT. The V call is TRBV4-2, the J call TRBJ1-5; D is uncertain. The CDR3 has 14 residues. Germline CDR1 LGHNA, CDR2 YNFKEQ. The V end lost 3 bases, the J end lost 0 bases, and 6 bases lay between the germline ends.

This rearrangement joins TRBV29-1 to TRBJ2-7; D not certain. This CDR3 region has 10 residues. In germline, CDR1 is SQVTM, CDR2 ANQGSEA. The V end lost 5 bases, the J end lost 5 bases, and 7 bases lay between the germline ends. CDR3: CSVYSHEQYF. CDR3 in DNA: TGCAGCGTTTACAGCCACGAGCAGTACTTC.

V and J are TRBV7-2 and TRBJ1-3, with TRBD1 identical over 7 bases. The CDR3 has 17 residues. Germline assignment: CDR1 SGHTA and CDR2 FQGNSA. Trimming cost V 5 bases and J 5 bases; bases outside gene matches: 15. The DNA of the CDR3 is TGTGCCAGCAGCAAAATTCCTTCCAGGGGGGCCCGAAACACCATATATTTT. Its translation: CASSKIPSRGARNTIYF.

The genes are TRBV6-5 and TRBJ1-6; D is possibly TRBD1 (5 bases). With 0 bases removed from V and 6 bases from J, the gap between germline ends came to 12 bases. Germline V gene lookup returns CDR1 MNHEY and CDR2 SVGAGI. The CDR3 covers 16 residues. DNA for the CDR3: TGTGCCAGCAGTTACTCGATGCAGGGTAGTAATTCACCCCTCCACTTT. This encodes CASSYSMQGSNSPLHF.

V usage is TRBV18 and J usage is TRBJ2-1; D is unresolved. The CDR3 covers 14 residues. Deletions cut 3 bases from V and 8 bases from J, with 14 bases between. Germline lookup yields CDR1 KGHSH and CDR2 LQKENI. CDR3 in DNA: TGTGCCAGCTCACCCGATCGGTGGAGCGATGAGCAGTTCTTC. Encoded protein: CASSPDRWSDEQFF.

This clone was recorded only once. CDR3 amino acids: CASTSSGRASWELFF. CDR3 DNA: TGTGCCAGCACTTCGAGCGGGAGGGCCTCCTGGGAGCTGTTTTTT. The V call is TRBV27, the J call TRBJ2-2; 10 bases are a match to TRBD2. Trimming at V came to 7 bases and at J to 9 bases, leaving 11 bases not matched to a gene. CDR1 and CDR2 (germline): MNHEY, SMNVEV (reference sequence). The CDR3 runs 15 residues.

This clone was recorded a few times. The CDR3 loop reads CASREDRAFYGYTF. The CDR3, as DNA: TGCGCCAGCAGAGAGGACAGGGCCTTCTATGGCTACACCTTC. The J gene is TRBJ1-2, the V gene TRBV5-1; TRBD1 agrees at 8 bases. V was clipped by 5 bases and J by 4 bases; unmatched bases: 7. This CDR3 is built from 14 residues. Germline V gene sequence: CDR1 SGHRS, CDR2 YFSETQ.

The rearrangement links TRBV27 to TRBJ2-2; tentatively, D is TRBD2 (5 bases). V was pared by 4 bases and J by 4 bases, with 10 bases between. CDR1 and CDR2 (germline): MNHEY, SMNVEV (reference sequence). The CDR3 extends over 14 amino acids. DNA of the CDR3: TGTGCCAGCAGTTCTACGGGGTTCACCGGGGAGCTGTTTTTT. This encodes CASSSTGFTGELFF.

V usage is TRBV7-2 and J usage is TRBJ1-6, with 7 bases that match TRBD1. CDR1 and CDR2 from the germline V gene are SGHTA and FQGNSA. The junction had 3 bases not matched to a gene; V was cut back by 1 base and J by 6 bases. The CDR3 consists of 15 residues. The CDR3 loop reads CASSLVGTANSPLHF. In DNA form, the CDR3 reads TGTGCCAGCAGCTTAGTCGGGACAGCTAATTCACCCCTCCACTTT. Filled out from reference TRBV7-2 and TRBJ1-6, the complete variable domain reads GAGVSQSPSNKVTEKGKDVELRCDPISGHTALYWYRQSLGQGLEFLIYFQGNSAPDKSGLPSDRFSAERTGGSVSTLTIQRTQQEDSAVYLCASSLVGTANSPLHFGNGTRLTVT.

This chain connects TRBV2 to TRBJ1-2; D remains ambiguous. The CDR3 has 13 amino acids. The germline V and J ends were trimmed by 4 bases and 7 bases, with 13 bases remaining between them. Germline V lookup: CDR1 SNHLY, CDR2 FYNNEI. The CDR3 here is CASSVTLSSGYTF. The CDR3 coding sequence is TGTGCCAGCAGTGTCACATTATCGTCTGGCTACACCTTC.

V is TRBV28 and J is TRBJ2-5; 12 positions agree with TRBD1. The CDR3 is 17 residues long. Germline V gene lookup returns CDR1 MDHEN and CDR2 SYDVKM. V shed 6 bases and J 5 bases; nucleotides not matched to a gene: 13. CDR3 nucleotide sequence: TGTGCCAGCAGCAAATCCGGGACAGGGGGCAGGGGGGAGACCCAGTACTTC. This sequence encodes CASSKSGTGGRGETQYF.

The CDR3 loop is CASSLQGGVNYGYTF. Written as DNA, the CDR3 is TGTGCCAGCAGCCTCCAGGGGGGAGTCAACTATGGCTACACCTTC. The chain joins TRBV28 to TRBJ1-2; 7 positions match TRBD1. The germline V gene encodes CDR1 MDHEN and CDR2 SYDVKM. There are 15 residues in the CDR3. With 6 bases clipped from V and 2 bases from J, the junction kept 9 bases outside the gene matches.